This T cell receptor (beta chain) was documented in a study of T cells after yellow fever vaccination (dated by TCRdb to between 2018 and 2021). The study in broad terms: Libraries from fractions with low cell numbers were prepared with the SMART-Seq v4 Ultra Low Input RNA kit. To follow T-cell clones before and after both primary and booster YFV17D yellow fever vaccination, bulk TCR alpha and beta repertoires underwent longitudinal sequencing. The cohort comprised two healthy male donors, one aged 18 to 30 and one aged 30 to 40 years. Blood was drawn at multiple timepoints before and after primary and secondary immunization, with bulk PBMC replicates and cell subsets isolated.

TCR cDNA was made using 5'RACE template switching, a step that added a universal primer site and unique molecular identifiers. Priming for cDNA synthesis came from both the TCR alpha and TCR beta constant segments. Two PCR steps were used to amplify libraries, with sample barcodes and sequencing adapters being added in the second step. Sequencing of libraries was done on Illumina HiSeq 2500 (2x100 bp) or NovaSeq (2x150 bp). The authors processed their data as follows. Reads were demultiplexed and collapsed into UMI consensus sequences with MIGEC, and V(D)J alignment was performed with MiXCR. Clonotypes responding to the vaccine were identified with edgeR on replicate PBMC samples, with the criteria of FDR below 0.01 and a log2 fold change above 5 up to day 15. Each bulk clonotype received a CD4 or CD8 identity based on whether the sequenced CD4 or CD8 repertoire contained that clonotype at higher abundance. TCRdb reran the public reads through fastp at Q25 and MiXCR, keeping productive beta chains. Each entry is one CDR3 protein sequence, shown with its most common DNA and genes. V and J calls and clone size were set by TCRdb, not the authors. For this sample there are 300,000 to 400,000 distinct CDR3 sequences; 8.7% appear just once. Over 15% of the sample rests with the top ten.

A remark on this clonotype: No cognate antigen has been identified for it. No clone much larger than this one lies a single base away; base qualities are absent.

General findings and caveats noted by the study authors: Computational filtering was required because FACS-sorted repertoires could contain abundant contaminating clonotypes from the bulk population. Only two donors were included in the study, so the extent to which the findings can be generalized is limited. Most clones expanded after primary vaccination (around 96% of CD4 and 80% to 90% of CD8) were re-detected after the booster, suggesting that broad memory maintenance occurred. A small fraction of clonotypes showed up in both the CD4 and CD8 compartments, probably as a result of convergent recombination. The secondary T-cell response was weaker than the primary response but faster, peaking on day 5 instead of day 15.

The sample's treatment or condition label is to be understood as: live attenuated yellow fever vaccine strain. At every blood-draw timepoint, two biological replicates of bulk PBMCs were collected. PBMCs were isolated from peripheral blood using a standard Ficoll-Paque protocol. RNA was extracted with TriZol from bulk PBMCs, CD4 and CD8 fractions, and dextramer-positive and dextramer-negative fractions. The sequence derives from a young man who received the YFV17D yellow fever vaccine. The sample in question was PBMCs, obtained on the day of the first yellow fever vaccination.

CDR3 loop: CSGVWGRGKETQYF. The DNA reads as follows: TGCAGTGGGGTTTGGGGGCGGGGGAAAGAGACCCAGTACTTC. The chain uses TRBV20-1 and TRBJ2-5; TRBD2 is a possible D gene, resting on 7 matching bases. V gives up 7 bases and J gives up 3 bases, and the segment between their germline ends measures 18 bases. The CDR3 starts with the cysteine, ends with the phenylalanine, and has 14 residues. CDR3 DNA is the only sequence kept; it has 42 bases, read in frame from the first base. CDR1 and CDR2 are read off the germline V gene (reference sequence) as DFQATT and SNEGSKA.